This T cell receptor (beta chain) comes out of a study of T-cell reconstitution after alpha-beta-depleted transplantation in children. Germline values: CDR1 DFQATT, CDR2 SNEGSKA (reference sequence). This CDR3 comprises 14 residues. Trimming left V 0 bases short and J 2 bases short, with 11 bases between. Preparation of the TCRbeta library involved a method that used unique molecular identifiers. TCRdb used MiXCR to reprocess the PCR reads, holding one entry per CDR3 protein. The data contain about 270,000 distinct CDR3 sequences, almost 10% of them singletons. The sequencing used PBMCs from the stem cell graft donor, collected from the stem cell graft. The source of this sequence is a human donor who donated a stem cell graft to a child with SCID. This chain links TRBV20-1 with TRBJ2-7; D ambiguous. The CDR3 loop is CSARDIDGAYEQYF. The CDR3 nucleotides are TGCAGTGCTAGAGATATAGACGGTGCCTACGAGCAGTACTTC.